This T cell receptor beta chain was identified during a study of CD8 T cells in ankylosing spondylitis. General observations from the study: Matched synovial fluid from ankylosing spondylitis patients was reported to be enriched for disease-linked clones. Relatively scarce in peripheral blood, disease-linked clones were CD8+. Characteristic, it appeared, of ankylosing spondylitis blood was a TCR beta motif of seven or eight highly homologous variants.

For TCR beta, libraries came from quantitative 5'-RACE with molecular barcodes. TCRdb re-called the 5' RACE reads with MiXCR, one entry per CDR3 protein. The repertoire consists of approximately 210,000 distinct CDR3 sequences, with around 13% occurring once and the leading ten covering approximately 17%. Germline CDR1 reads LNHDA; CDR2 reads SQIVND (reference sequence). The ends were cut back, 7 bases at V and 0 bases at J, with 15 bases in the middle. The CDR3 length is 16 residues. This clonotype was seen a handful of times. Its specificity is not known. This clonotype was sampled from a male donor with ankylosing spondylitis or in good health (not recorded which). Sequences were obtained from blood, either unsorted or a sorted T cell fraction (not recorded which). This chain links TRBV19 with TRBJ1-4; D gene uncertain. This CDR3 reads CASTTKDAATNEKLFF. CDR3 nucleotides: TGTGCCAGTACCACCAAAGACGCTGCAACTAATGAAAAACTGTTTTTT.